The 9 T cell receptor beta chains below come from one sample, sequenced in a study of T cell repertoires in cytomegalovirus infection. Using its own MiXCR run on the reads, TCRdb lists one record per CDR3 protein. This sample has 310,000 or so distinct CDR3 sequences, with 17% found just once. The sequenced sample was PBMCs. Receptors originate from a human donor in good health (CMV status not recorded). Some clones in this sample may be carry-over from other donors' samples.

In its sample, this clonotype was seen a few times. The chain combines TRBV7-6 with TRBJ1-5, with D unresolved. Germline V gives CDR1 SGHVS, CDR2 FNYEAQ. With 4 bases removed from V and 7 bases from J, the gap between germline ends came to 11 bases. The CDR3 loop spans 13 amino acids. The CDR3 DNA sequence: TGTGCCAGCAGCTCAGCGCCAGAGCAGCCCCAGCATTTT. Translating gives CASSSAPEQPQHF.

This chain connects TRBV25-1 to TRBJ2-5; TRBD1 might be the D (5 bases). Germline CDR1 and CDR2: MGHDK and SYGVNS. Between the trimmed V and J ends, which lost 3 bases and 2 bases, there was a span of 10 bases. The CDR3 has 14 amino acids. CDR3 in DNA: TGTGCCAGCAGTGATGTGGCAGGGCAAGAGACCCAGTACTTC. This translates into CASSDVAGQETQYF.

This rearrangement joins TRBV6-1 to TRBJ2-2; D might be TRBD1 (6 bases). The ends were cut back, 5 bases at V and 4 bases at J, with 20 bases in the middle. This CDR3 is built from 17 residues. Germline CDR1 MNHNS, CDR2 SASEGT. The CDR3 DNA reads as TGTGCCAGCAGTCCGAACCTCGGACAGTCTGTCACCGGGGAGCTGTTTTTT. Its translation: CASSPNLGQSVTGELFF.

This clonotype turned up a few times. The chain is built from TRBV2 and TRBJ2-7; TRBD1 aligns across 9 bases. Germline lookup yields CDR1 SNHLY and CDR2 FYNNEI. CDR3 size: 12 residues. With V trimmed by 9 bases and J by 5 bases, 5 bases remained unmatched. The CDR3 DNA reads as TGTGCCAGGGGACAGGGTTGGAACGAGCAGTACTTC. Its protein product is CARGQGWNEQYF.

This clonotype was counted between two and nine times. The rearrangement links TRBV19 to TRBJ1-5, with a weak D call TRBD1 (6 bases). V was clipped by 6 bases and J by 2 bases, with 20 bases between them. This CDR3 contains 17 residues. CDR1 and CDR2 from the germline V gene are LNHDA and SQIVND (reference sequence). CDR3 sequence reads: CASSNLATGGRNQPQHF. DNA for the CDR3: TGTGCCAGTAGCAACCTTGCGACAGGAGGACGCAATCAGCCCCAGCATTTT.

The table lists this clonotype with a few counts. The chain combines TRBV6-5 with TRBJ1-1; 11 nucleotides line up with TRBD1. The germline V gene encodes CDR1 MNHEY and CDR2 SVGAGI. This CDR3 spans 17 amino acids. The V and J ends lost 6 bases and 0 bases, in that order; junction bases with no gene match: 9. The CDR3 nucleotides are TGTGCCAGCAGAGTTACGGGACAGGGGGTTATGAACACTGAAGCTTTCTTT. Translation gives CASRVTGQGVMNTEAFF.

About this clonotype: The conserved final phenylalanine or tryptophan is absent from the CDR3, which likely points to a read error. The limits of the CDR3 on the DNA are not certain, so only TCRdb's listed CDR3 is given. The rearrangement uses TRBV6-2 or TRBV6-3 and TRBJ1-2. The CDR3 is 13 residues long, ends included. CDR1 is MNHEY and CDR2 is SVGEGT in the germline V gene. CDR3 region: CASSPPESTRFVT.

This clonotype was counted at least ten times. The rearrangement joins TRBV12-3 or TRBV12-4 to TRBJ2-4; 7 positions match TRBD2. V trimming: 8 bases; J trimming: 0 bases; junction bases outside the gene matches: 4. The CDR3 length is 14 residues. The chain's CDR3 is CASGGGPAKNIQYF. CDR3 DNA: TGTGCCAGCGGCGGGGGACCAGCCAAAAACATTCAGTACTTC.

This clonotype was seen at least ten times. The chain combines TRBV10-3 with TRBJ1-2, with TRBD1 identical over 7 bases. Per germline, CDR1 ENHRY and CDR2 SYGVKD. This CDR3 is built from 18 residues. The J segment lost 4 bases and the V segment lost 4 bases, leaving 18 bases of the junction unmatched. This CDR3 reads CAISGDSRRTFSTYGYTF. The CDR3 DNA reads as TGTGCCATCAGTGGGGACAGCCGCAGGACCTTTTCTACCTATGGCTACACCTTC.